One and the same sample provided the 7 T cell receptor beta chains below, sequenced in a study of blood T cell repertoires in COVID-19. Here immunoSEQ multiplex PCR was the method, and the copy in TCRdb shows in-frame clones only, minus some. The sample yields approximately 140,000 clones, 80% to 90% seen once. Sequencing used PBMCs or T cells enriched from blood (not recorded which). The origin of the receptors is a woman between 45 and 65 years old with acute COVID-19.

The chain carries TRBV7-9 and TRBJ1-4, with 7 bases identical to TRBD1. This CDR3 comprises 15 residues. Germline CDR1 and CDR2: SEHNR and FQNEAQ (reference sequence). After removal of 5 bases from V and 3 bases from J, the junction contained 6 bases not matched to a gene. CDR3 coding DNA: TGTGCCAGCAGCGGGACAGTTCTTCCTAATGAAAAACTGTTTTTT. Its protein product is CASSGTVLPNEKLFF.

This chain connects TRBV16 to TRBJ2-5; D gene uncertain. CDR1 is KGHSY and CDR2 is FQNENV in the germline V gene. The CDR3 covers 15 residues. The V end was cut by 0 bases, the J end by 3 bases, with 11 bases between. CDR3 sequence (DNA): TGTGCCAGCAGCCAATCGGTCCTAGGTAAAGAGACCCAGTACTTC. Protein sequence: CASSQSVLGKETQYF. The full variable domain, its missing parts supplied by reference TRBV16 and TRBJ2-5, is GEEVAQTPKHLVRGEGQKAKLYCAPIKGHSYVFWYQQVLKNEFKFLISFQNENVFDETGMPKERFSAKCLPNSPCSLEIQATKLEDSAVYFCASSQSVLGKETQYFGPGTRLLVL.

This chain uses TRBV19 with TRBJ2-7, with D perhaps TRBD2 (6 bases). Trimming removed 5 bases from V and 0 bases from J, with 14 bases in between. There are 15 residues in the CDR3. From germline, CDR1 is LNHDA and CDR2 SQIVND (reference sequence). In DNA form, the CDR3 reads TGTGCCAGTAGTCTAGGGGACTCCCTCTCCTACGAGCAGTACTTC. It encodes CASSLGDSLSYEQYF.

The chain combines TRBV10-3 with TRBJ1-2; D possibly corresponds to TRBD1 (5 bases). Trimming shortened V by 0 bases and J by 2 bases, and 10 bases separated the two germline ends. The germline V gene has CDR1 ENHRY and CDR2 SYGVKD. The CDR3 length is 15 residues. The CDR3 nucleotides are TGTGCCATCAGTGAGTCGGGGGGTCTGAACTATGGCTACACCTTC. This translates into CAISESGGLNYGYTF.

The chain employs TRBV10-3 and TRBJ1-6, with TRBD1 identical over 9 bases. Germline V gene lookup returns CDR1 ENHRY and CDR2 SYGVKD. The CDR3 contains 14 residues. The V and J ends lost 10 bases and 7 bases, in that order; junction bases with no gene match: 8. The CDR3 sequence is CATRTGTGNSPLHF. The CDR3 nucleotides are TGTGCCACACGCACCGGGACAGGGAATTCACCCCTCCACTTT.

The V and J genes are TRBV5-1 and TRBJ1-2, with 8 bases matching TRBD1. Trimming at V came to 4 bases and at J to 3 bases, leaving 5 bases not matched to a gene. The CDR3 is 14 residues long. Germline V gene sequence: CDR1 SGHRS, CDR2 YFSETQ. Written as DNA, the CDR3 is TGCGCCAGCAGCCTGAAGGACAGGGACTATGGCTACACCTTC. Protein product: CASSLKDRDYGYTF.

The rearrangement joins TRBV28 to TRBJ1-5; weak D call: TRBD1 (6 bases). The germline CDR1 and CDR2 sequences are MDHEN and SYDVKM. The V gene lost 7 bases and the J gene lost 3 bases, with 13 bases spanning the gap. The length of the CDR3 is 14 residues. This CDR3 reads CASTIRTDNQPQHF. The DNA for the CDR3 is TGTGCCAGCACCATCAGGACAGACAATCAGCCCCAGCATTTT.